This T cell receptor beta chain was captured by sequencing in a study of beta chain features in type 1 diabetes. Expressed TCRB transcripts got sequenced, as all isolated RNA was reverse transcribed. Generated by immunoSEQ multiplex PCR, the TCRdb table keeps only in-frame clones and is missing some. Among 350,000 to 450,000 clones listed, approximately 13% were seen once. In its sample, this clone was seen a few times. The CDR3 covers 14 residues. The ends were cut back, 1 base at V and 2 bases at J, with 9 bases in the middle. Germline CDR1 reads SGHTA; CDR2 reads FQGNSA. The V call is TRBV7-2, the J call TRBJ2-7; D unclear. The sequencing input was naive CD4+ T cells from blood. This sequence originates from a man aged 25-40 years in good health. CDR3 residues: CASSLDPGTYEQYF. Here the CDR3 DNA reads TGTGCCAGCAGCTTAGATCCGGGTACCTACGAGCAGTACTTC.